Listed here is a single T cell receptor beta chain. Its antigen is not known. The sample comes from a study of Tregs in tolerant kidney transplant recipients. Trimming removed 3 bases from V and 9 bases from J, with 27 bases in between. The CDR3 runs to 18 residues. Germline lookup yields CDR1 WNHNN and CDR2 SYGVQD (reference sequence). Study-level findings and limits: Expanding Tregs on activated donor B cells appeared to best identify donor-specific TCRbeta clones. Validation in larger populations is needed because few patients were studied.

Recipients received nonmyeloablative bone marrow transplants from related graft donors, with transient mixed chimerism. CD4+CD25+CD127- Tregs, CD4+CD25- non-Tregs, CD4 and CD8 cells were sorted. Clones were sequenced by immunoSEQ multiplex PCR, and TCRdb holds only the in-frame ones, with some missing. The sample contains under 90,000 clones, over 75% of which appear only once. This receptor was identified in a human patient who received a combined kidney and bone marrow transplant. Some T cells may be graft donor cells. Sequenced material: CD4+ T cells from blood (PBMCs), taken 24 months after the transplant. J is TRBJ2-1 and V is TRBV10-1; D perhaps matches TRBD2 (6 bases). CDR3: CASSEIPVGRGVDSEQFF. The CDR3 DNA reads TGCGCCAGCAGTGAAATCCCTGTTGGGCGGGGAGTTGATAGTGAGCAGTTCTTC.